A single sample is the source of the 2 T cell receptor beta chains below, sequenced in a study of T cell responses to AZD1222 COVID-19 vaccine. Produced via immunoSEQ multiplex PCR; TCRdb's table is partial and in-frame only. Altogether some 50,000 clones are present, around 85% being singletons, with the ten largest covering 20%. The sequencing used peripheral blood, collected on day 0 of MenACWY control vaccination. The receptors shown here come from an adult in good health.

The gene calls are TRBV19 and TRBJ1-5; 9 nucleotides align to TRBD1. Unmatched junction bases numbered 10, after V lost 8 bases and J lost 5 bases. The CDR3 extends over 15 amino acids. CDR1 and CDR2 (germline): LNHDA, SQIVND (reference sequence). The CDR3 DNA reads as TGTGCCAGTGTAGTCGGCGGGACAGGGTATCAGCCCCAGCATTTT. It encodes CASVVGGTGYQPQHF. Looking up the rest from reference TRBV19 and TRBJ1-5 gives the full variable domain: DGGITQSPKYLFRKEGQNVTLSCEQNLNHDAMYWYRQDPGQGLRLIYYSQIVNDFQKGDIAEGYSVSREKKESFPLTVTSAQKNPTAFYLCASVVGGTGYQPQHFGDGTRLSIL.

The V and J genes are TRBV9 and TRBJ2-7, with 12 positions matching TRBD1. The CDR3 is 18 residues long. Trimming removed 4 bases from V and 1 base from J; junction bases left unmatched: 12. CDR1 is SGDLS, CDR2 YYNGEE, per germline. Here the CDR3 DNA reads TGTGCCAGCAGCCCGAGTCCCGGGACAGGGGGCTATTCCTACGAGCAGTACTTC. It translates to CASSPSPGTGGYSYEQYF.